This TCR beta chain was sequenced for a study of T cells in Graves' hyperthyroidism and ophthalmopathy. RNA transcripts were the template for amplifying TCR beta CDR3 regions. HTBI primers were used for first-round RT-PCR of the TCR CDR3. TCRdb redid the calling of the multiplex PCR reads with MiXCR, one entry per CDR3 protein. Here the sample spans under 400,000 distinct CDR3 sequences, roughly 15% being singletons. This clonotype has at least ten counts. Germline loops: CDR1 MNHEY, CDR2 SMNVEV (reference sequence). This CDR3 comprises 16 residues. The V and J ends lost 6 bases and 7 bases, in that order; junction bases with no gene match: 10.

Sequencing was done on a sample of blood. This TCR derives from a woman aged 55-75 years with Graves' ophthalmopathy. The V gene is TRBV27, the J gene TRBJ2-2; 11 bases match TRBD2. The CDR3 coding sequence is TGTGCCAGCAGCTTTATGAGACTAGCGGGAATCGGGGAGCTGTTTTTT. It is translated as CASSFMRLAGIGELFF.